Following are 10 T cell receptor beta chains from one sample sequenced in a study of blood T cells in healthy people across ages. The use of a sample-barcoded 5' primer and a J-beta primer mix characterized a second PCR of 7 to 11 cycles. TCRdb reprocessed the 5' RACE reads via MiXCR and lists one record per CDR3 protein. The profile shows 750,000 to 950,000 distinct CDR3 sequences, about 26% of them singletons. Another study also made use of these data, one on T cells of mothers and their children.

Source material: blood. The receptors stem from a boy between 10 and 17 years old in good health.

V and J are TRBV6-6 and TRBJ1-5; tentatively, D is TRBD1 (6 bases). Trimming cost V 4 bases and J 7 bases, with 11 bases left between them. The V gene's germline CDR1 is MNHNY and CDR2 SVGAGI (reference sequence). The CDR3 is made up of 13 amino acids. Written as DNA, the CDR3 is TGTGCCAGCAGTTTTCCAGGGGAACAGCCCCAGCATTTT. This sequence encodes CASSFPGEQPQHF.

This clonotype came up a few times. The rearrangement uses TRBV12-3 or TRBV12-4 and TRBJ2-2, with TRBD1 as a possible D gene (6 bases). The CDR3 covers 14 residues. V was trimmed by 6 bases and J by 3 bases, leaving 11 bases between them. CDR3 residues: CASRVDSYTGELFF. The CDR3 DNA sequence: TGTGCCAGCAGAGTGGACAGCTACACCGGGGAGCTGTTTTTT.

The chain recombines TRBV5-1 with TRBJ2-2; TRBD2 is a possible D gene (5 bases). CDR3 length: 12 amino acids. Trimming left V 5 bases short and J 8 bases short, with 10 bases between. Germline V gene sequence: CDR1 SGHRS, CDR2 YFSETQ. The CDR3 spells CASREETGELFF. Here the CDR3 DNA reads TGCGCCAGCAGGGAGGAGACTGGGGAGCTGTTTTTT.

This clonotype was counted a few times. The chain joins TRBV10-1 to TRBJ2-1; 8 nucleotides match TRBD1. Germline V gene data show CDR1 as WNHNN and CDR2 as SYGVQD (reference sequence). J gave up 8 bases and V 3 bases, and 6 bases lay outside the gene matches. This CDR3 spans 14 amino acids. The DNA of the CDR3 is TGCGCCAGCAGTGAAAGGACAGGGTTTCATGAGCAGTTCTTC. Protein product: CASSERTGFHEQFF.

About this clonotype: An end of the junction does not agree with germline; a read error may underlie this. This chain uses TRBV29-1 with TRBJ1-1; maybe TRBD1 (6 bases). The CDR3 sequence is 11 residues long. Per the germline V gene, CDR1 is SQVTM and CDR2 is ANQGSEA. The DNA of the CDR3 is TGCAGCGTTAGGGGGGACACTGAAGCCTTCTTT. Protein product: CSVRGDTEAFF.

The chain has TRBV15 and TRBJ2-3; 8 bases agree with TRBD1. Germline lookup yields CDR1 LNHNV and CDR2 YYDKDF (reference sequence). The J segment lost 4 bases and the V segment lost 7 bases, leaving 7 bases of the junction unmatched. The CDR3 is 14 amino acids. The CDR3 bases are TGTGCCACCAAGAAGCACAGGGGGGCAGATACGCAGTATTTT. It is translated as CATKKHRGADTQYF.

The chain recombines TRBV5-6 with TRBJ1-2; D might be TRBD1 (6 bases). Looked up from germline, CDR1 is SGHDT and CDR2 is YYEEEE. Trimming removed 2 bases at V and 5 bases at J, with 16 bases between. CDR3 length equals 15 residues. The CDR3 loop reads CASSFLDSHGYGYTF. In DNA form, the CDR3 reads TGTGCCAGCAGCTTTCTGGACAGCCACGGTTATGGCTACACCTTC.

This clonotype was seen a handful of times. V is TRBV19 and J is TRBJ1-6, with no clear D. The V end lost 3 bases, the J end lost 9 bases, and 12 bases lay between the germline ends. This CDR3 is 14 amino acids long. Germline V CDR1 and CDR2: LNHDA, SQIVND (reference sequence). The CDR3 protein is CASSMSGNVSPLHF. The CDR3 coding sequence is TGTGCCAGTAGTATGTCCGGGAACGTTTCACCCCTCCACTTT.

J is TRBJ1-5 and V is TRBV20-1; D may be TRBD1 (6 bases). Germline CDR1 DFQATT, CDR2 SNEGSKA (reference sequence). V lost 2 bases, J lost 5 bases, and 7 bases lay in between. This CDR3 has 12 amino acids. As DNA, the CDR3 is TGCAGTGCTAGATCAGGGGATCAGCCCCAGCATTTT. The encoded protein is CSARSGDQPQHF.

This sequence joins TRBV6-1 and TRBJ2-5; D perhaps matches TRBD2 (6 bases). The DNA end lines up better with TRBJ2-7; the J call may be wrong. The CDR3 has 15 amino acids. Germline CDR1 and CDR2: MNHNS and SASEGT. CDR3 residues: CASSALTSRHYEQYF. In DNA form, the CDR3 reads TGTGCCAGCAGTGCGTTAACTAGCAGACATTACGAGCAGTACTTC.